A single sample gave rise to the 10 T cell receptor beta chains below, sequenced in a study of graft-versus-host responses after intestinal transplantation. Profiled with immunoSEQ multiplex PCR; TCRdb holds only in-frame clones, not every one. The data hold some 88,000 clones, with 85% to 95% observed a single time. These receptors' antigens are unknown. This sample comprised unstimulated CD8+ T cells sorted from spleen or lymph node cells, obtained before intestinal transplant. All receptors come from a human donor who received an intestinal transplant.

The chain links TRBV27 to TRBJ2-7; a possible D gene is TRBD1 (5 bases). The V end lost 2 bases, the J end lost 0 bases, and 11 bases lay between the germline ends. The CDR3 is 15 residues long. The germline V gene encodes CDR1 MNHEY and CDR2 SMNVEV (reference sequence). CDR3 sequence reads: CASSLQGSSSYEQYF. CDR3 sequence (DNA): TGTGCCAGCAGTTTACAGGGTTCCAGCTCCTACGAGCAGTACTTC.

The rearrangement links TRBV7-9 to TRBJ2-3; no clear D gene. The CDR3 spans 12 residues. Germline assignment: CDR1 SEHNR and CDR2 FQNEAQ (reference sequence). Trimming pared 5 bases from V and 6 bases from J, leaving 9 bases between. In DNA form, the CDR3 reads TGTGCCAGCAGCATAGGTGGCGATACGCAGTATTTT. Its translation: CASSIGGDTQYF. The full variable domain, completed using reference TRBV7-9 and TRBJ2-3, is DTGVSQNPRHKITKRGQNVTFRCDPISEHNRLYWYRQTLGQGPEFLTYFQNEAQLEKSRLLSDRFSAERPKGSFSTLEIQRTEQGDSAMYLCASSIGGDTQYFGPGTRLTVL.

This chain uses TRBV2 with TRBJ1-2, with a tentative D call TRBD1 (6 bases). Germline values: CDR1 SNHLY, CDR2 FYNNEI. This CDR3 spans 14 amino acids. Trimming took 8 bases from V and 2 from J, leaving 15 bases between them. CDR3 DNA: TGTGCCAGCCCGGTTGACAGGATGAACTATGGCTACACCTTC. It translates to CASPVDRMNYGYTF.

The genes are TRBV10-1 and TRBJ2-4; 7 bases are a match to TRBD2. With V trimmed by 3 bases and J by 5 bases, 7 bases remained unmatched. The CDR3 runs to 15 residues. Germline V gives CDR1 WNHNN, CDR2 SYGVQD (reference sequence). The CDR3 nucleotides are TGCGCCAGCAGTGAAGCGGGAAGGAGCGAAAACATTCAGTACTTC. It is translated as CASSEAGRSENIQYF.

This sequence joins TRBV11-3 and TRBJ2-1; 12 bases map to TRBD1. This CDR3 is 17 amino acids long. V gave up 5 bases and J gave up 7 bases; unmatched junction bases: 12. Germline V gene lookup returns CDR1 SGHNT and CDR2 YENEEA. CDR3 sequence reads: CASSPHRGQGAQNEQFF. CDR3 in DNA: TGTGCCAGCAGCCCCCACCGGGGACAGGGGGCGCAAAATGAGCAGTTCTTC.

The chain combines TRBV6-1 with TRBJ2-3; the match to TRBD1 covers 7 bases. This CDR3 has 19 residues. Losses at the gene ends were 2 bases for V and 2 bases for J; bases not matched to a gene: 16. Germline CDR1 and CDR2: MNHNS and SASEGT. The CDR3 DNA is TGTGCCAGCAGTGAATATTCGATCTGGACAGGACGATCCACAGATACGCAGTATTTT. Translating gives CASSEYSIWTGRSTDTQYF.

The chain has TRBV30 and TRBJ1-1; the D is unclear. The CDR3 loop spans 13 amino acids. V gave up 4 bases and J gave up 4 bases, with 13 bases separating them. From germline, CDR1 is GTSNPN and CDR2 SVGIG (reference sequence). CDR3 region: CAWNPAGSTEAFF. The DNA of the CDR3 is TGTGCCTGGAATCCAGCGGGGAGCACTGAAGCTTTCTTT.

The chain links TRBV5-6 to TRBJ1-2; 7 positions match TRBD1. Germline V lookup: CDR1 SGHDT, CDR2 YYEEEE. The J segment lost 0 bases and the V segment lost 3 bases, leaving 8 bases of the junction unmatched. This CDR3 has 16 amino acids. CDR3 protein: CASSSGQDVANYGYTF. The CDR3 bases are TGTGCCAGCAGCTCCGGACAGGACGTAGCTAACTATGGCTACACCTTC.

The chain joins TRBV7-2 to TRBJ1-1; 8 nucleotides agree with TRBD1. The V segment lost 0 bases and the J segment 2 bases; nucleotides outside the gene matches: 17. The CDR3 is 20 amino acids. Germline V gene data show CDR1 as SGHTA and CDR2 as FQGNSA. CDR3 in amino acids: CASSLAWSLSKDRVNTEAFF. CDR3 coding DNA: TGTGCCAGCAGCTTAGCGTGGTCCCTTTCAAAGGACAGGGTTAACACTGAAGCTTTCTTT.

The chain has TRBV11-3 and TRBJ1-1, with no clear D. The CDR3 runs 17 residues. V lost 1 base and J 2 bases, leaving 17 bases between the germline ends. Per germline, CDR1 SGHNT and CDR2 YENEEA. CDR3 in amino acids: CASSLGAARGLNTEAFF. The CDR3 region has the DNA TGTGCCAGCAGCTTAGGAGCGGCACGCGGTTTAAACACTGAAGCTTTCTTT.